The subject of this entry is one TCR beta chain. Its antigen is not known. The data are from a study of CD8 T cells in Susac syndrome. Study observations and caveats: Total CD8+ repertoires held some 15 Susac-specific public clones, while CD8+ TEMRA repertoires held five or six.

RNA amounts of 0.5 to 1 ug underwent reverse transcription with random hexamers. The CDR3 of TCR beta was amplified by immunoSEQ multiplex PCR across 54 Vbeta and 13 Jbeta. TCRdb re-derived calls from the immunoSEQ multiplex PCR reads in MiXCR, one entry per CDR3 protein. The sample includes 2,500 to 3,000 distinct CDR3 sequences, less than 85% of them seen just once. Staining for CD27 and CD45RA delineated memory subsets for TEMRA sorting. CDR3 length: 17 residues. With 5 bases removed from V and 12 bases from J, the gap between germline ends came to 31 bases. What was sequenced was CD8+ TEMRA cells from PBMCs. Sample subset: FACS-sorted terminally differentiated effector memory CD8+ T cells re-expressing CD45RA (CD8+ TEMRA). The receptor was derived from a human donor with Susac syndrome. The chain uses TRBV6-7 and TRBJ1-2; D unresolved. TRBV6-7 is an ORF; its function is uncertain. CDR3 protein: CASSTQKRNLKDLWHTF. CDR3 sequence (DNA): TGTGCCAGCAGTACTCAAAAGCGTAATTTGAAAGACCTATGGCACACCTTC.